Below, one T cell receptor (beta chain) is given with its context. The data were obtained in a study of blood T cell repertoires in COVID-19. Whole-study context: PBMCs, B-cell-depleted T cells, or T cells provided the cDNA or gDNA that made up the material.

The method was immunoSEQ multiplex PCR; TCRdb's version includes in-frame clones alone and lacks a portion of them. The table records roughly 140,000 clones, approximately 83% of them present only once. V gave up 1 base and J gave up 5 bases; unmatched junction bases: 8. This CDR3 has 15 residues. Germline V lookup: CDR1 SGHRS, CDR2 YFSETQ. The sequence derives from a woman in her fifties or sixties with COVID-19, enrolled during active disease. The sample consisted of peripheral blood. V gene TRBV5-1 combines with J gene TRBJ1-1, with 7 bases matching TRBD1. The CDR3 DNA reads as TGCGCCAGCAGCTTGTCGCAGGGGGTTTTAACTGAAGCTTTCTTT. This codes for CASSLSQGVLTEAFF.